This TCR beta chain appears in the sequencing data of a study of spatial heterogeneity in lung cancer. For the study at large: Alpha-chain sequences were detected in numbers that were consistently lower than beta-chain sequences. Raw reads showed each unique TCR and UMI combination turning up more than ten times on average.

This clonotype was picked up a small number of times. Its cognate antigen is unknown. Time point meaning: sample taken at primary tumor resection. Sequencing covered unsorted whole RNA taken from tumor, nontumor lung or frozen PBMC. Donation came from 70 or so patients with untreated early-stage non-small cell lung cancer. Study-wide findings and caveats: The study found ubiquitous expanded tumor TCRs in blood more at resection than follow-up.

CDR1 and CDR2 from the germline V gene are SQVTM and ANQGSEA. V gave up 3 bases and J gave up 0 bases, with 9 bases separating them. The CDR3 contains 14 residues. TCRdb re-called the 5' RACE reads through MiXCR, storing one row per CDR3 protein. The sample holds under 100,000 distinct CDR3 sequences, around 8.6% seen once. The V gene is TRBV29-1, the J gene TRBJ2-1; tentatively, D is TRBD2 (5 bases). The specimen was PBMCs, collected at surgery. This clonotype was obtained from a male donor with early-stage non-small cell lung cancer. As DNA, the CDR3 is TGCAGCGTTGACGGAGGCCCCTCCTACAATGAGCAGTTCTTC. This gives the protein CSVDGGPSYNEQFF.